The TCR beta chain described here comes from a study of T cells after somatic rescue of genetic block. The CDR3 runs 15 residues. Looked up from germline, CDR1 is SGHVS and CDR2 is FQNEAQ. Trimming left V 7 bases short and J 0 bases short, with 13 bases between. The data were produced by immunoSEQ multiplex PCR, yet TCRdb's version contains in-frame clones alone and is incomplete. The data contain under 150,000 clones, about 89% of them singletons. V usage is TRBV7-8 and J usage is TRBJ1-3; D not resolved. The source is a woman in her late teens or twenties. Sequenced material: peripheral blood mononuclear cells (PBMCs). CDR3: CASTLKRDSGNTIYF. The CDR3 nucleotides read TGTGCCAGCACCCTAAAGCGGGACTCTGGAAACACCATATATTTT.